What follows are 18 T cell receptor beta chains derived from one specimen sequenced in a study of T cell clonotyping in hematopoietic cell transplantation. The table came from immunoSEQ multiplex PCR; TCRdb's copy has only in-frame clones and leaves some out. Among about 45,000 clones listed, approximately 82% were seen once. Described time point: recipient sample about 28 days before transplant, after cytoreduction. The sequencing here drew on peripheral blood mononuclear cells, taken before stem cell transplant. The receptors shown here come from a man aged 55 to 70 with myelodysplastic syndrome. Some clones in this sample may be carry-over from other donors' samples.

This clone was seen just once. The V call is TRBV19, the J call TRBJ1-5; D perhaps matches TRBD1 (6 bases). The CDR3 extends over 14 amino acids. Germline CDR1 and CDR2: LNHDA and SQIVND (reference sequence). The V end lost 2 bases, the J end lost 7 bases, and 12 bases lay between the germline ends. CDR3 in amino acids: CASSIYSGEQPQHF. The CDR3 bases are TGTGCCAGTAGTATATATTCAGGGGAGCAGCCCCAGCATTTT.

This clone was seen once. The rearrangement links TRBV30 to TRBJ1-6; TRBD1 is a possible D gene (5 bases). The V and J ends lost 4 bases and 14 bases respectively, with 21 bases between them. CDR1 is GTSNPN, CDR2 SVGIG, per germline (reference sequence). The CDR3 extends over 14 amino acids. The CDR3 is CAWTRDSHVGSLHF. DNA of the CDR3: TGTGCCTGGACCCGGGACTCCCATGTAGGGTCCCTCCACTTT.

The rearrangement links TRBV9 to TRBJ2-3, with TRBD2 matching 14 bases. The germline V gene encodes CDR1 SGDLS and CDR2 YYNGEE. V was clipped by 4 bases and J by 3 bases; unmatched bases: 4. The CDR3 runs 16 residues. The CDR3 DNA reads as TGTGCCAGCAGCCCGACTAGCGGGGGGGCGACAGATACGCAGTATTTT. Amino acids: CASSPTSGGATDTQYF.

The chain couples TRBV10-3 to TRBJ1-5, with TRBD1 as a possible D gene (5 bases). V was trimmed by 3 bases and J by 6 bases, leaving 9 bases between them. The CDR3 is made up of 13 amino acids. Germline V gene data show CDR1 as ENHRY and CDR2 as SYGVKD. In nucleotides, the CDR3 is TGTGCCATCAGTGAACAGGCGGCTCAGCCCCAGCATTTT. It translates to CAISEQAAQPQHF.

The V call is TRBV7-2, the J call TRBJ2-7; D gene uncertain. V lost 1 base and J lost 0, with 10 bases in between. Germline loops: CDR1 SGHTA, CDR2 FQGNSA. The CDR3 loop spans 15 amino acids. The CDR3, as DNA: TGTGCCAGCAGCTTAGTGGTGGGCAGCTCCTACGAGCAGTACTTC. Its protein product is CASSLVVGSSYEQYF.

The V and J genes are TRBV28 and TRBJ1-5; tentatively, D is TRBD1 (5 bases). In germline, CDR1 is MDHEN, CDR2 SYDVKM. Trimming took 9 bases from V and 0 from J, leaving 18 bases between them. The CDR3 covers 16 residues. The CDR3 spells CASQRGFLGSNQPQHF. The CDR3 DNA reads as TGTGCCAGTCAAAGGGGATTCTTGGGTAGCAATCAGCCCCAGCATTTT.

The CDR3 reads CASSLGDKRDEQYF. In nucleotides, the CDR3 is TGTGCCAGCAGCTTAGGGGATAAGCGGGACGAGCAGTACTTC. J is TRBJ2-7 and V is TRBV7-2, with a tentative D call TRBD2 (6 bases). The V end was cut by 1 base, the J end by 5 bases, with 12 bases between. Germline loops: CDR1 SGHTA, CDR2 FQGNSA. The CDR3 runs 14 residues.

The chain uses TRBV2 and TRBJ2-7, with 7 positions matching TRBD1. V was clipped by 6 bases and J by 5 bases; unmatched bases: 4. The germline CDR1 and CDR2 sequences are SNHLY and FYNNEI. This CDR3 is built from 12 residues. CDR3 residues: CASSETGNEQYF. In nucleotides, the CDR3 is TGTGCCAGCAGCGAGACAGGGAACGAGCAGTACTTC.

This chain links TRBV4-1 with TRBJ1-2, with D possibly matching TRBD1 (5 bases). This CDR3 has 15 residues. CDR1 and CDR2 (germline): MGHRA, YSYEKL. V was shortened by 3 bases and J by 4 bases, with 15 bases between the two germline ends. CDR3 amino acids: CASSQEGPPRYGYTF. The CDR3 nucleotides are TGCGCCAGCAGCCAGGAGGGACCCCCGCGCTATGGCTACACCTTC.

This clone has just a few counts. This rearrangement joins TRBV7-8 to TRBJ1-5; TRBD1 matches at 9 bases. This CDR3 is 16 amino acids long. V was pared by 5 bases and J by 4 bases, with 9 bases of the junction left unmatched. Germline-derived CDR1 and CDR2 are SGHVS and FQNEAQ. The CDR3 sequence: CASSPDRGAGNQPQHF. In nucleotides, the CDR3 is TGTGCCAGCAGCCCCGACAGGGGGGCAGGAAATCAGCCCCAGCATTTT.

This clone was counted a few times. This same CDR3 is encoded by further DNA sequences in the sample. The rearrangement links TRBV15 to TRBJ2-3, with 8 bases matching TRBD1. With V trimmed by 3 bases and J by 3 bases, 2 bases remained unmatched. Germline values: CDR1 LNHNV, CDR2 YYDKDF (reference sequence). The CDR3 loop spans 14 amino acids. CDR3 sequence reads: CATSSDRGTDTQYF. Written as DNA, the CDR3 is TGTGCCACCAGCAGTGACAGGGGAACAGATACGCAGTATTTT.

The CDR3 region is CASRIERGGSNEQFF. CDR3 in DNA: TGTGCCAGCAGAATAGAGCGGGGGGGCAGCAATGAGCAGTTCTTC. V gene TRBV6-5 combines with J gene TRBJ2-1; 10 positions match TRBD2. The junction had 8 bases not matched to a gene; V was cut back by 6 bases and J by 6 bases. The germline CDR1 and CDR2 sequences are MNHEY and SVGAGI. The CDR3 is 15 amino acids.

The gene calls are TRBV7-9 and TRBJ1-5; the D is unclear. V was trimmed by 1 base and J by 4 bases, leaving 2 bases between them. CDR3 length: 12 amino acids. Per germline, CDR1 SEHNR and CDR2 FQNEAQ (reference sequence). The CDR3: CASSLDNQPQHF. CDR3 sequence (DNA): TGTGCCAGCAGCTTAGATAATCAGCCCCAGCATTTT.

The genes are TRBV29-1 and TRBJ1-5; D remains ambiguous. This CDR3 comprises 14 residues. Per germline, CDR1 SQVTM and CDR2 ANQGSEA. The CDR3 sequence: CSLQEGGSNQPQHF. The DNA of the CDR3 is TGCAGTCTTCAGGAGGGCGGAAGCAATCAGCCCCAGCATTTT.

The rearrangement joins TRBV19 to TRBJ2-6; D may be TRBD1 (5 bases). The ends were cut back, 4 bases at V and 0 bases at J, with 13 bases in the middle. This CDR3 is built from 17 residues. Germline values: CDR1 LNHDA, CDR2 SQIVND (reference sequence). The CDR3 region has the DNA TGTGCCAGTAGTACCCGACAGTTTATCTCTGGGGCCAACGTCCTGACTTTC. Translation: CASSTRQFISGANVLTF. Combining the CDR3 with reference TRBV19 and TRBJ2-6 gives the whole variable domain DGGITQSPKYLFRKEGQNVTLSCEQNLNHDAMYWYRQDPGQGLRLIYYSQIVNDFQKGDIAEGYSVSREKKESFPLTVTSAQKNPTAFYLCASSTRQFISGANVLTFGAGSRLTVL.

About this clone: Other DNA variants within this sample encode the same CDR3. The chain has TRBV30 and TRBJ1-6; no reliable D call. The V and J ends lost 1 base and 9 bases respectively, with 16 bases between them. CDR3 length: 15 residues. Per the germline V gene, CDR1 is GTSNPN and CDR2 is SVGIG (reference sequence). CDR3 sequence: CAWSGSFGRGSPLHF. CDR3 nucleotides: TGTGCCTGGAGTGGAAGCTTCGGGCGGGGTTCACCCCTCCACTTT.

The V gene is TRBV29-1, the J gene TRBJ1-1, with D possibly being TRBD1 (6 bases). Germline V gives CDR1 SQVTM, CDR2 ANQGSEA. Trimming removed 1 base from V and 1 base from J, with 10 bases in between. The CDR3 covers 14 residues. The CDR3 coding sequence is TGCAGCGTTGAAGCGACAGGAGAGAACACTGAAGCTTTCTTT. Translating it yields CSVEATGENTEAFF.

This clone occurred a few times. J is TRBJ1-6 and V is TRBV28, with D perhaps matching TRBD1 (5 bases). Germline CDR1 is MDHEN and CDR2 is SYDVKM. The CDR3 consists of 16 residues. Deletions cut 5 bases from V and 1 base from J, with 12 bases between. CDR3 protein: CASSPHGGSYNSPLHF. The CDR3 coding sequence is TGTGCCAGCAGTCCACACGGGGGTTCCTATAATTCACCCCTCCACTTT.